A selection of T cell receptor beta chains follows, all from one sample in a study of T cells in Graves' hyperthyroidism and ophthalmopathy. TCRdb re-derived calls from the multiplex PCR reads in MiXCR, one entry per CDR3 protein. Here the sample spans around 530,000 distinct CDR3 sequences, under 20% being singletons. Sample: blood. Every receptor here comes from a woman aged 18-29 years with Graves' ophthalmopathy. The CDR3 runs from the conserved cysteine through the conserved F or W. Fields, in order: D gene, J gene, clone size, V gene, CDR3 protein, CDR3 DNA. D genes are given only for firm matches. Clone size is stated in some rows and not others, as once, few, many or a class when expanded.

TRBD1 | TRBJ2-5 | NA | TRBV18 | CASAGGNQETQYF | TGTGCCAGCGCAGGGGGCAACCAAGAGACCCAGTACTTC
NA | TRBJ1-2 | few | TRBV30 | CAWSVTGPGYTF | TGTGCCTGGAGCGTCACAGGGCCTGGCTACACCTTC
NA | TRBJ2-2 | few | TRBV6-2/TRBV6-3 | CAGGYTDTGELFF | TGTGCCGGGGGATATACGGACACCGGGGAGCTGTTTTTT
NA | TRBJ2-3 | many | TRBV5-1 | CASSFRGGSTDTQYF | TGCGCCAGCAGCTTCAGGGGCGGGAGCACAGATACGCAGTATTTT
TRBD2 | TRBJ2-1 | many | TRBV27 | CASIAGGFNEQFF | TGTGCCAGCATAGCGGGAGGTTTCAATGAGCAGTTCTTC
TRBD1 | TRBJ2-5 | many | TRBV7-2 | CASSPGQGGTETQYF | TGTGCCAGCAGCCCAGGACAGGGGGGGACAGAGACCCAGTACTTC
NA | TRBJ1-2 | NA | TRBV5-8 | CASSLGGAEANYGYTF | TGTGCCAGCAGCTTGGGAGGGGCCGAAGCTAACTATGGCTACACCTTC
NA | TRBJ2-7 | many | TRBV28 | CASSSQTGLDSYEQYF | TGTGCCAGCAGTTCTCAAACGGGACTCGATTCCTACGAGCAGTACTTC
NA | TRBJ1-2 | NA | TRBV27 | CASRFLGGYTF | TGTGCCAGCAGGTTTTTGGGTGGCTACACCTTC
NA | TRBJ2-1 | NA | TRBV6-1 | CASSWSDPESGQFF | TGTGCCAGCAGCTGGTCCGACCCGGAATCCGGGCAGTTCTTC
NA | TRBJ2-7 | many | TRBV11-2 | CASSLGQIYEQYF | TGTGCCAGCAGCTTAGGGCAGATCTACGAGCAGTACTTC
NA | TRBJ2-5 | few | TRBV14 | CASSPRDTQETQYF | TGTGCCAGCAGCCCCCGGGACACCCAAGAGACCCAGTACTTC
TRBD1 | TRBJ1-5 | NA | TRBV19 | CASDAQGSSNQPQHF | TGTGCCAGTGATGCACAGGGGAGTAGCAATCAGCCCCAGCATTTT
TRBD1 | TRBJ1-2 | NA | TRBV29-1 | CSVAGTAKNYGYTF | TGCAGCGTCGCAGGGACAGCCAAAAACTATGGCTACACCTTC
NA | TRBJ2-7 | NA | TRBV7-3 | CASSPTGTPSGEQYF | TGTGCCAGCAGCCCCACCGGGACACCCAGTGGCGAGCAGTACTTC
NA | TRBJ2-1 | many | TRBV7-2 | CASSRLPDNEQFF | TGTGCCAGCAGCCGTCTCCCGGACAATGAGCAGTTCTTC
TRBD1 | TRBJ1-1 | many | TRBV9 | CASSVAEDRVPFF | TGTGCCAGCAGCGTAGCAGAGGACAGGGTACCTTTCTTT
NA | TRBJ1-4 | many | TRBV12-3/TRBV12-4 | CASSLGLTDEKLFF | TGTGCCAGCAGTTTAGGACTTACGGATGAAAAACTGTTTTTT
TRBD1 | TRBJ2-2 | NA | TRBV28 | CASSLVRGRRVAGELFF | TGTGCCAGCAGTCTAGTGAGGGGGCGTCGGGTCGCCGGGGAGCTGTTTTTT
NA | TRBJ1-5 | NA | TRBV20-1 | CSALRGSNSNPPQHF | TGCAGTGCACTTCGGGGCAGCAATAGCAATCCGCCCCAGCATTTT
TRBD1 | TRBJ1-1 | few | TRBV28 | CASSSGGAATEAFF | TGTGCCAGCAGCTCAGGGGGCGCGGCCACTGAAGCTTTCTTT
NA | TRBJ2-1 | many | TRBV5-6 | CASSGAGRGYNEQFF | TGTGCCAGCAGCGGTGCGGGCCGGGGGTACAATGAGCAGTTCTTC
TRBD2 | TRBJ2-7 | many | TRBV27 | CASSGRRAGGHYEQYF | TGTGCCAGCAGTGGACGGAGAGCGGGAGGACATTACGAGCAGTACTTC
TRBD1 | TRBJ1-2 | many | TRBV28 | CASSLTGGGYGYTF | TGTGCCAGCAGCCTCACAGGGGGCGGCTATGGCTACACCTTC
NA | TRBJ2-2 | NA | TRBV2 | CASSGLLPNTGELFF | TGTGCCAGCAGTGGGCTGCTACCGAACACCGGGGAGCTGTTTTTT
TRBD2 | TRBJ2-7 | once | TRBV11-2 | CASSFGRAQGEQYF | TGTGCCAGCAGCTTTGGGAGGGCCCAAGGCGAGCAGTACTTC
TRBD1 | TRBJ2-6 | NA | TRBV6-2/TRBV6-3 | CASSDIGTGGTGANVLTF | TGTGCCAGCAGTGACATAGGGACAGGGGGTACTGGGGCCAACGTCCTGACTTTC
TRBD1 | TRBJ1-2 | NA | TRBV5-1 | CASSWGPGTATYGYTF | TGCGCCAGCAGCTGGGGACCCGGGACAGCAACCTATGGCTACACCTTC
TRBD1 | TRBJ2-3 | many | TRBV12-3/TRBV12-4 | CASSKSDRGFGTDTQYF | TGTGCCAGCAGTAAGTCGGACAGGGGGTTTGGCACAGATACGCAGTATTTT
TRBD2 | TRBJ2-3 | many | TRBV6-6 | CASSYSASGNTQYF | TGTGCCAGCAGTTACTCAGCTAGCGGAAATACGCAGTATTTT
NA | TRBJ1-1 | few | TRBV5-6 | CASSGTHKVNEAFF | TGTGCCAGCAGCGGGACCCATAAAGTGAATGAAGCTTTCTTT
NA | TRBJ1-4 | NA | TRBV30 | CAVSPGWAKGEKLFF | TGTGCCGTTTCCCCAGGGTGGGCCAAGGGAGAAAAACTGTTTTTT
NA | TRBJ1-6 | few | TRBV7-9 | CASSYDNYNSPLHF | TGTGCCAGCAGCTACGACAACTATAATTCACCCCTCCACTTT
NA | TRBJ1-2 | many | TRBV18 | CASSPLTSLDGYTF | TGTGCCAGCTCACCCCTCACCAGTTTGGATGGCTACACCTTC
NA | TRBJ2-2 | NA | TRBV7-2 | CASSLEGSGGGNTGELFF | TGTGCCAGCAGCTTAGAGGGTAGCGGAGGGGGAAACACCGGGGAGCTGTTTTTT
NA | TRBJ1-2 | few | TRBV20-1 | CSAPPDGYTF | TGCAGTGCTCCTCCAGATGGCTACACCTTC
NA | TRBJ1-6 | NA | TRBV14 | CASSQGFSSPLHF | TGTGCCAGCAGCCAAGGGTTCTCGTCACCCCTCCACTTT
NA | TRBJ1-5 | NA | TRBV20-1 | CSARASVSDTQHF | TGCAGTGCTAGAGCTAGCGTTTCCGATACGCAGCATTTT
TRBD2 | TRBJ2-7 | many | TRBV30 | CAWSSGGGSYEQYF | TGTGCCTGGAGCTCCGGGGGGGGGTCCTACGAGCAGTACTTC
NA | TRBJ1-3 | once | TRBV6-5 | CASSPDRLSGNTIYF | TGCGCCAGCAGTCCCGACAGACTCTCTGGAAACACCATATATTTT